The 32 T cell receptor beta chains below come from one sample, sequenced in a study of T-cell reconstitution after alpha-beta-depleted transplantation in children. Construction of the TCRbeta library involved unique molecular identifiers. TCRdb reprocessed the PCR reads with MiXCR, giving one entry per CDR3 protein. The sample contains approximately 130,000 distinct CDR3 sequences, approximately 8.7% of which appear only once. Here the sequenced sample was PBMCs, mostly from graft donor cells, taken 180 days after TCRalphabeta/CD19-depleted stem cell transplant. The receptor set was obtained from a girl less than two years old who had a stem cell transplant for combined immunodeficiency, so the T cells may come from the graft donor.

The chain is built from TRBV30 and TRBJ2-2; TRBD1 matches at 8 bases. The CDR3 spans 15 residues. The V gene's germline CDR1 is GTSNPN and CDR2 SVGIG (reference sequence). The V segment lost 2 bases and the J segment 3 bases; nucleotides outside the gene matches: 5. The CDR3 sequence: CAWSMDRADTGELFF. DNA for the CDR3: TGTGCCTGGAGTATGGACAGGGCGGACACCGGGGAGCTGTTTTTT.

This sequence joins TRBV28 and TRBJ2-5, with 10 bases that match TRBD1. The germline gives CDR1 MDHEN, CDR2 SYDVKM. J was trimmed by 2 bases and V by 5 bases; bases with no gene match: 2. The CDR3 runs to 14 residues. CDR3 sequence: CASSRDRGQETQYF. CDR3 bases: TGTGCCAGCAGTCGGGACAGGGGACAAGAGACCCAGTACTTC.

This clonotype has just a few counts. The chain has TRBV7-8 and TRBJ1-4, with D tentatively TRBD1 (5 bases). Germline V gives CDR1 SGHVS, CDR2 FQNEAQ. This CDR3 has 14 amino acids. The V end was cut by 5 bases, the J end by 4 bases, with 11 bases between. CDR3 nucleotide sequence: TGTGCCAGCAGCCCGGGACTGAATAATGAAAAACTGTTTTTT. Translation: CASSPGLNNEKLFF.

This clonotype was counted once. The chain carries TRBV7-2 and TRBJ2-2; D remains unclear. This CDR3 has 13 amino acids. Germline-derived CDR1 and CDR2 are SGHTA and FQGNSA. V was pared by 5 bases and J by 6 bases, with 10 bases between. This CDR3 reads CASSLVWAGELFF. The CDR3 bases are TGTGCCAGCAGCCTTGTGTGGGCCGGGGAGCTGTTTTTT.

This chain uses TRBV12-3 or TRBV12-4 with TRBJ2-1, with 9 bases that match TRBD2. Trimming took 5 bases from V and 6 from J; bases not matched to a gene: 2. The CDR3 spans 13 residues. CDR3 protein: CASSPTSGNEQFF. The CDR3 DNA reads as TGTGCCAGCAGTCCGACTAGCGGCAATGAGCAGTTCTTC.

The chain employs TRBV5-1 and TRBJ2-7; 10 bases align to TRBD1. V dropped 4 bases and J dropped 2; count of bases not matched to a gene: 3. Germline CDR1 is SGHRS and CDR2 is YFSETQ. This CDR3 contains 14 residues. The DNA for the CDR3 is TGCGCCAGCAGCAGGGACAGGGGCACCTACGAGCAGTACTTC. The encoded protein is CASSRDRGTYEQYF. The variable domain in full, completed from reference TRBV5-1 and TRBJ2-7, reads KAGVTQTPRYLIKTRGQQVTLSCSPISGHRSVSWYQQTPGQGLQFLFEYFSETQRNKGNFPGRFSGRQFSNSRSEMNVSTLELGDSALYLCASSRDRGTYEQYFGPGTRLTVT.

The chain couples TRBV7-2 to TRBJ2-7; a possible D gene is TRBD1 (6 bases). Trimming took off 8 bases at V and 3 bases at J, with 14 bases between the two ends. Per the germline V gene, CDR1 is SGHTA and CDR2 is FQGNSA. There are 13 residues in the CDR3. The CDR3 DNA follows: TGTGCCAGCTCGTCGGGACATCGCTACGAGCAGTACTTC. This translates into CASSSGHRYEQYF.

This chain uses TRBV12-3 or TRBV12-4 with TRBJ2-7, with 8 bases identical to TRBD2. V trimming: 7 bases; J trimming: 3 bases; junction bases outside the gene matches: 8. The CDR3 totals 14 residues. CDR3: CASNRRGDLYEQYF. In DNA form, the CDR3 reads TGTGCCAGCAACCGGCGGGGGGACCTCTACGAGCAGTACTTC.

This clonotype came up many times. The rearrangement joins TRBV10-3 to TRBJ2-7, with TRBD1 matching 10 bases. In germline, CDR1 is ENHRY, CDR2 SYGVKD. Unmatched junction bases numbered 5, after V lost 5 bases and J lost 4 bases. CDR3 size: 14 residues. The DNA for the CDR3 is TGTGCCATCAGTAGCGACAGGGGGCATTACGAGCAGTACTTC. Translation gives CAISSDRGHYEQYF.

The CDR3 reads CASSLVRGAYEQYF. The DNA of the CDR3 is TGTGCCAGCAGTTTAGTTAGGGGGGCCTACGAGCAGTACTTC. The chain uses TRBV12-3 or TRBV12-4 and TRBJ2-7; TRBD1 or TRBD2 may be the D gene (6 bases each). This CDR3 is 14 amino acids long. The ends were cut back, 1 base at V and 2 bases at J, with 9 bases in the middle.

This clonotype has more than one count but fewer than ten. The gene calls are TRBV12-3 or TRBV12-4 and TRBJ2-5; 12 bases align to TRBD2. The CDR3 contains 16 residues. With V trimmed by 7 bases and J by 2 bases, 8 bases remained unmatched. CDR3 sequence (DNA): TGTGCCAGCACCCATGGACTAGCGGGATCACAAGAGACCCAGTACTTC. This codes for CASTHGLAGSQETQYF.

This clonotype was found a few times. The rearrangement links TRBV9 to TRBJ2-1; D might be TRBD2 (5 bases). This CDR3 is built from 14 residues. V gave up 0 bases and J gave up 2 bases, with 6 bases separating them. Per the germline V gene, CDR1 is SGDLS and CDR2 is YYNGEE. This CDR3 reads CASSVELAYNEQFF. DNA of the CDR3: TGTGCCAGCAGCGTAGAACTAGCCTACAATGAGCAGTTCTTC.

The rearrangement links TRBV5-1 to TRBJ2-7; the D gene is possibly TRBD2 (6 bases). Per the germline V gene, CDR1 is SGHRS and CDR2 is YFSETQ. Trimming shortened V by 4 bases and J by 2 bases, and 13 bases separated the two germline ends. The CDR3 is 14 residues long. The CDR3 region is CASSHGGVTYEQYF. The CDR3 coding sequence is TGCGCCAGCAGCCACGGCGGGGTGACCTACGAGCAGTACTTC.

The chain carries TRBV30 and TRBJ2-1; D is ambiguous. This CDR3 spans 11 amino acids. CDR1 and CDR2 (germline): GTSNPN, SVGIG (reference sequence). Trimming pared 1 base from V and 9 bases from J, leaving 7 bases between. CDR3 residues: CAWSDFAEQFF. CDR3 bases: TGTGCCTGGAGTGACTTTGCTGAGCAGTTCTTC.

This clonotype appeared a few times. CDR3 residues: CASLQGLAHNEQFF. Written as DNA, the CDR3 is TGTGCCAGCCTGCAGGGACTAGCGCACAATGAGCAGTTCTTC. The rearrangement joins TRBV6-2 or TRBV6-3 to TRBJ2-1; 10 nucleotides match TRBD2. Germline V gene sequence: CDR1 MNHEY, CDR2 SVGEGT. This CDR3 region has 14 residues. The V and J ends lost 8 bases and 5 bases, in that order; junction bases with no gene match: 6.

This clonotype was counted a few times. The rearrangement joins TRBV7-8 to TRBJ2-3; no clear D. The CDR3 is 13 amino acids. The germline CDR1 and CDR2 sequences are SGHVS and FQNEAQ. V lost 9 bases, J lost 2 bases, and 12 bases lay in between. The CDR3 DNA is TGTGCCAGTAAATCGGGTGACACAGATACGCAGTATTTT. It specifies CASKSGDTDTQYF.

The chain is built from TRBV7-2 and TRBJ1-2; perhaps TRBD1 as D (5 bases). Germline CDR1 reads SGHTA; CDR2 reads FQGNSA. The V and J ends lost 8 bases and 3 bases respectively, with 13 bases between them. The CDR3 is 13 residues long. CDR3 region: CASRADKDYGYTF. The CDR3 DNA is TGTGCCAGCCGGGCGGACAAGGACTATGGCTACACCTTC.

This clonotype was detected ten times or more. DNA for the CDR3: TGCGCCAGCAGCCAAGGGGATACGCAGTATTTT. Its protein product is CASSQGDTQYF. This chain joins TRBV4-3 and TRBJ2-3; D is ambiguous. This CDR3 is built from 11 residues. Per the germline V gene, CDR1 is LGHNA and CDR2 is YSLEER. V lost 1 base and J lost 6, with 2 bases in between.

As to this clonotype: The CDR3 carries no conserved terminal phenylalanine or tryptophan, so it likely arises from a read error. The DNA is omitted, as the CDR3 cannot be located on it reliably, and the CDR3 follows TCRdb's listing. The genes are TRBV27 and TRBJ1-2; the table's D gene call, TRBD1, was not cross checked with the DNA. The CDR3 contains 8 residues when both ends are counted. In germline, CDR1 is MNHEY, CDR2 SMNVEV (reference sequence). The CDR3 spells CASKDLRG.

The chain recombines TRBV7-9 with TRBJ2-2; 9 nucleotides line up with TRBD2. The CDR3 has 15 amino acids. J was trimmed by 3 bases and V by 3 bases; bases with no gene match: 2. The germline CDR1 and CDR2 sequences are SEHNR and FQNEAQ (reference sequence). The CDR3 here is CASSFSGGDTGELFF. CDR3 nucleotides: TGTGCCAGCAGCTTTAGCGGGGGAGACACCGGGGAGCTGTTTTTT.

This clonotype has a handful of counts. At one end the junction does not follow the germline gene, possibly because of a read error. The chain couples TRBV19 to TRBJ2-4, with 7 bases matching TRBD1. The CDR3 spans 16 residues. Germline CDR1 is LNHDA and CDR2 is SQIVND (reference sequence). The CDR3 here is CASSIGQALTKNSQYF. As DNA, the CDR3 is TGTGCCAGTAGTATCGGACAGGCTTTAACCAAAAACAGTCAGTACTTC.

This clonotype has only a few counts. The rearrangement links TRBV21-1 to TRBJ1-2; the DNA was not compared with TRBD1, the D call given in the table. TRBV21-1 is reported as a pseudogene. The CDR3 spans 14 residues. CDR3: CASSFRDGNYGYTF. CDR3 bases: TGTGCCAGCAGCTTCCGGGACGGTAACTATGGCTACACCTTC.

CDR3 region: CASSPTGPRYSNQPQHF. Written as DNA, the CDR3 is TGTGCCAGCTCACCGACAGGGCCCAGGTATAGCAATCAGCCCCAGCATTTT. The genes are TRBV18 and TRBJ1-5; TRBD1 matches 7 bases. Unmatched junction bases numbered 8, after V lost 3 bases and J lost 0 bases. This CDR3 region has 17 residues. The germline gives CDR1 KGHSH, CDR2 LQKENI.

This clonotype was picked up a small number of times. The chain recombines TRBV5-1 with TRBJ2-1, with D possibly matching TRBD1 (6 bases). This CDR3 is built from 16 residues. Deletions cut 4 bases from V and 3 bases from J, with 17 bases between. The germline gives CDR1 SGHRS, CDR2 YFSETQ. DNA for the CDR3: TGCGCCAGCAGCCCTCCTCCGGGACACCACTACAATGAGCAGTTCTTC. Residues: CASSPPPGHHYNEQFF.

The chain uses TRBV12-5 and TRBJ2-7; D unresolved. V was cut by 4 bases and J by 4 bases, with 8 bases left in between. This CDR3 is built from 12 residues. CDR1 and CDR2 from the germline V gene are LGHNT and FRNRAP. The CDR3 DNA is TGTGCTAGTGGTTCAGATGTATACGAGCAGTACTTC. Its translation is CASGSDVYEQYF.

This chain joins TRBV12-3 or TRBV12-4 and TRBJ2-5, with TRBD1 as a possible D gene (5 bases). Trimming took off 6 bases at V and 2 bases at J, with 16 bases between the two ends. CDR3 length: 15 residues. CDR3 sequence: CASRRQFVGQETQYF. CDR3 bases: TGTGCCAGCAGAAGACAGTTTGTTGGACAAGAGACCCAGTACTTC.

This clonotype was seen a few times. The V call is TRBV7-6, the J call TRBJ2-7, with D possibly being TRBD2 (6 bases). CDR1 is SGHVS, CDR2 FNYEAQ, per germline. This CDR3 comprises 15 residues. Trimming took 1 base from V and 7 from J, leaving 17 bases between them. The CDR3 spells CASSLDASGVGEQYF. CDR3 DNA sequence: TGTGCCAGCAGCTTAGACGCGTCGGGAGTGGGTGAGCAGTACTTC.

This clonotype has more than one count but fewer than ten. CDR3 residues: CSAVYDENYEQYF. The CDR3 coding sequence is TGCAGCGCCGTCTACGATGAGAACTACGAGCAGTACTTC. V usage is TRBV29-1 and J usage is TRBJ2-7, with D uncertain. Per the germline V gene, CDR1 is SQVTM and CDR2 is ANQGSEA. This CDR3 spans 13 amino acids. The V gene lost 7 bases and the J gene lost 3 bases, with 16 bases spanning the gap.

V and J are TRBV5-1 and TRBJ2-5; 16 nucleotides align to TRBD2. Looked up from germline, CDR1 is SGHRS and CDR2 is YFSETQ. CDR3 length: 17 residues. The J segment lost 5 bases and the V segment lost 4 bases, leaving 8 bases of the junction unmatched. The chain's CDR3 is CASSTGLAGGPSETQYF. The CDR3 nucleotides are TGCGCCAGCAGCACGGGACTAGCGGGAGGGCCCAGCGAGACCCAGTACTTC.

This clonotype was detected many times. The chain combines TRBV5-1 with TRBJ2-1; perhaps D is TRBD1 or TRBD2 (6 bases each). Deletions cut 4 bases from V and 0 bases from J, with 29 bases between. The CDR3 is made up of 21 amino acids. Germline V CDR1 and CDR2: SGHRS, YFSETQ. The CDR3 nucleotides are TGCGCCAGCAGCCCTTGGAGGTATCGGGGGCCCCAACCTAGCTCCTACAATGAGCAGTTCTTC. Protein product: CASSPWRYRGPQPSSYNEQFF.

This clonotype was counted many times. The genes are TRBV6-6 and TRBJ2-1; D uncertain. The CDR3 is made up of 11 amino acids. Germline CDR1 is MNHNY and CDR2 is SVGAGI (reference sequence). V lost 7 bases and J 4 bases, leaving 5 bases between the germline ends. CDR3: CASKGYNEQFF. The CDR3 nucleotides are TGTGCCAGCAAAGGGTACAATGAGCAGTTCTTC.

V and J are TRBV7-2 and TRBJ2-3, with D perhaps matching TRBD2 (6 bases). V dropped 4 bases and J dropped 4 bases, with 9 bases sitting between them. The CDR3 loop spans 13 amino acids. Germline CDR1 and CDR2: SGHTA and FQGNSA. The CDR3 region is CASSWGVADTQYF. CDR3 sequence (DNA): TGTGCCAGCAGCTGGGGGGTGGCAGATACGCAGTATTTT.